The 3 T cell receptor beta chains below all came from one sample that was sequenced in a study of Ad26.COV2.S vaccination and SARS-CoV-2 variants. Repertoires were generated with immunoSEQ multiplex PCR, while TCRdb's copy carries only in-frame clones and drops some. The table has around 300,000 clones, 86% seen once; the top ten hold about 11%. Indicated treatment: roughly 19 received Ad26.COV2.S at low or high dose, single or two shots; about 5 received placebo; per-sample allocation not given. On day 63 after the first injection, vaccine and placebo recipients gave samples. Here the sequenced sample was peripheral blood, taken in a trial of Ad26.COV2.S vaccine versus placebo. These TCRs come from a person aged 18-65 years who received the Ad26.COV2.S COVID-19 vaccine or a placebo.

Here the CDR3 reads CASRVGPASEAFF. The CDR3 nucleotides are TGTGCCAGCAGGGTGGGTCCGGCCTCTGAAGCTTTCTTT. V usage is TRBV7-9 and J usage is TRBJ1-1; D is uncertain. V was shortened by 6 bases and J by 6 bases, with 14 bases between the two germline ends. The germline V gene has CDR1 SEHNR and CDR2 FQNEAQ (reference sequence). The CDR3 totals 13 residues. Filled out from reference TRBV7-9 and TRBJ1-1, the complete variable domain reads DTGVSQNPRHKITKRGQNVTFRCDPISEHNRLYWYRQTLGQGPEFLTYFQNEAQLEKSRLLSDRFSAERPKGSFSTLEIQRTEQGDSAMYLCASRVGPASEAFFGQGTRLTVV.

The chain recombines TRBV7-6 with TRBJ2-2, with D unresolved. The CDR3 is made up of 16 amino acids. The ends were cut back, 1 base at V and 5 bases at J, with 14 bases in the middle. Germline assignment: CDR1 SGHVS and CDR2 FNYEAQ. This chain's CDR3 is CASSLVGSASTGELFF. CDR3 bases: TGTGCCAGCAGCTTAGTAGGGTCGGCTAGTACCGGGGAGCTGTTTTTT.

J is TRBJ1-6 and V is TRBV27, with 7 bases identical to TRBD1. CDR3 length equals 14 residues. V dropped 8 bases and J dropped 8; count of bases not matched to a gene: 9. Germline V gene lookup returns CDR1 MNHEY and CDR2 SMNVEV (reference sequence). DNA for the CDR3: TGTGCCAGCTGCCGGGACAGATCGCATTCACCCCTCCACTTT. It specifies CASCRDRSHSPLHF.